Listed here are 15 T cell receptor beta chains from one sample, sequenced in a study of Tregs in tolerant kidney transplant recipients. Mixed chimerism was transient after nonmyeloablative marrow transplants from related graft donors. The table came from immunoSEQ multiplex PCR; TCRdb's copy has only in-frame clones and leaves some out. Among over 70,000 clones, 90% to 95% were seen once, and the ten largest hold roughly 1.6%. Source: CD4+ T cells from blood (PBMCs), taken 24 months after the transplant. The receptors stem from a human patient who received a combined kidney and bone marrow transplant. Some T cells may be transferred from the graft donor.

A word on this clone: Other DNA variants within this sample encode the same CDR3. CDR3 protein: CATSRDTNYNSPLHF. DNA of the CDR3: TGTGCCACCAGCAGAGATACAAACTATAATTCACCCCTCCACTTT. The V and J genes are TRBV15 and TRBJ1-6; D gene unclear. Germline V lookup: CDR1 LNHNV, CDR2 YYDKDF (reference sequence). The CDR3 has 15 residues. Trimming pared 0 bases from V and 3 bases from J, leaving 6 bases between.

This clone came up once. The CDR3 bases are TGTGCCATCAGTTTCAGGACTAGCGGGGAGCAAACCCAGTACTTC. Its translation is CAISFRTSGEQTQYF. J is TRBJ2-5 and V is TRBV10-3; 12 positions agree with TRBD2. Germline loops: CDR1 ENHRY, CDR2 SYGVKD. This CDR3 has 15 amino acids. V shed 5 bases, J shed 8 bases, and the junction held 9 bases outside the gene matches.

This clone occurred once. The V call is TRBV20-1, the J call TRBJ1-4; D unresolved. Germline values: CDR1 DFQATT, CDR2 SNEGSKA (reference sequence). This CDR3 comprises 11 residues. With 6 bases removed from V and 7 bases from J, the gap between germline ends came to 9 bases. CDR3 nucleotides: TGCAGTGCGTCCGCGGCTGAAAAACTGTTTTTT. This gives the protein CSASAAEKLFF.

The chain uses TRBV7-9 and TRBJ1-5, with D tentatively TRBD1 (6 bases). V shed 4 bases and J shed 6 bases, with 16 bases lying between them. This CDR3 comprises 15 residues. Germline V gives CDR1 SEHNR, CDR2 FQNEAQ (reference sequence). CDR3 region: CASSSDSLVVQPQHF. In DNA form, the CDR3 reads TGTGCCAGCAGCTCGGACAGTTTGGTGGTTCAGCCCCAGCATTTT.

The chain is built from TRBV9 and TRBJ2-1, with TRBD2 matching 9 bases. Germline V gene data show CDR1 as SGDLS and CDR2 as YYNGEE. The CDR3 contains 15 residues. With 3 bases clipped from V and 2 bases from J, the junction kept 3 bases outside the gene matches. The CDR3 DNA reads TGTGCCAGCAGCGGGACTAGCGCGCCCTACAATGAGCAGTTCTTC. The encoded protein is CASSGTSAPYNEQFF.

The CDR3, as DNA: TGTGCCACGGGGGGGCGCGATACGCAGTATTTT. Translation gives CATGGRDTQYF. The gene calls are TRBV10-3 and TRBJ2-3; TRBD2 aligns across 8 bases. Germline V gene lookup returns CDR1 ENHRY and CDR2 SYGVKD. V lost 10 bases and J lost 6; bases outside the gene matches: 3. CDR3 length: 11 amino acids.

The DNA of the CDR3 is TGCGCCAGCAGCCAAGATCGTACAACAGGGATGCTGGGTTCACCCCTCCACTTT. Its protein is CASSQDRTTGMLGSPLHF. The J gene is TRBJ1-6, the V gene TRBV4-3, with a tentative D call TRBD1 (6 bases). In germline, CDR1 is LGHNA, CDR2 YSLEER. CDR3 length: 18 amino acids. Trimming left V 0 bases short and J 9 bases short, with 21 bases between.

The chain is built from TRBV21-1 and TRBJ1-1. TRBV21-1 is a recognized pseudogene. There are 14 residues in the CDR3. The CDR3: CASSKDPGKTEAFF. In DNA, the CDR3 is TGTGCCAGCAGCAAAGACCCGGGGAAGACTGAAGCTTTCTTT.

This chain connects TRBV7-9 to TRBJ2-1, with 8 bases fitting TRBD1. Germline CDR1 SEHNR, CDR2 FQNEAQ (reference sequence). CDR3 size: 13 residues. The ends lost 10 bases at V and 8 bases at J; junction bases unmatched: 10. The CDR3 sequence is CAIPGQDRHEQFF. The CDR3 region has the DNA TGTGCCATCCCGGGACAGGATAGACATGAGCAGTTCTTC.

The chain is built from TRBV7-2 and TRBJ2-7, with 10 positions matching TRBD2. Germline CDR1 SGHTA, CDR2 FQGNSA. Germline trimming cut 1 base from V and 7 bases from J; bases unmatched to any gene: 13. The CDR3 runs 17 residues. The CDR3 DNA reads TGTGCCAGCAGCTTAGACACTGGGAGCGGGGGGGCGGGGGAGCAGTACTTC. Protein: CASSLDTGSGGAGEQYF.

About this clone: A junction end diverges from the germline sequence, so it may reflect a read error. The same CDR3 is also encoded by other DNA sequences in this sample. The rearrangement joins TRBV30 to TRBJ1-6; unclear D gene. The CDR3 totals 13 residues. The germline gives CDR1 GTSNPN, CDR2 SVGIG (reference sequence). CDR3 nucleotide sequence: TGTGCCTGGAGGACACATTATAATTCCCCCCTCCACTTT. Protein product: CAWRTHYNSPLHF.

A remark on this clone: One end of the junction does not line up with germline, which may come from a read error. This sample includes further DNA sequences coding for the same CDR3. The chain uses TRBV7-2 and TRBJ1-6, with 9 bases lining up with TRBD1. Germline assignment: CDR1 SGHTA and CDR2 FQGNSA. The CDR3 consists of 14 residues. CDR3 region: CASRFGQGYSPLHF. CDR3 in DNA: TGTGCCAGCAGATTCGGACAGGGGTATTCCCCCCTCCACTTT.

V usage is TRBV4-2 and J usage is TRBJ1-1, with unresolved D. The V and J ends lost 4 bases and 1 base respectively, with 7 bases between them. CDR3 length: 13 residues. Germline lookup yields CDR1 LGHNA and CDR2 YNFKEQ. The CDR3 loop is CASSPRSNTEAFF. The CDR3, as DNA: TGTGCCAGCAGCCCCAGGTCGAACACTGAAGCTTTCTTT.

This clone was observed a single time. Germline is not matched at one junction end, which may reflect a read error. Other DNA sequences in this specimen translate into the identical CDR3. The V call is TRBV7-2, the J call TRBJ1-5; TRBD1 aligns across 7 bases. The CDR3 is made up of 16 amino acids. Germline CDR1 SGHTA, CDR2 FQGNSA. The CDR3 DNA is TGTGCTAGCAGCTCAACGGACAGGTGGGGCTATCAGCCCCAGCATTTT. Translation gives CASSSTDRWGYQPQHF.

This sequence joins TRBV7-2 and TRBJ2-2; the match to TRBD1 covers 10 bases. Germline CDR1 is SGHTA and CDR2 is FQGNSA. J was trimmed by 3 bases and V by 5 bases; bases with no gene match: 3. The CDR3 sequence is 15 residues long. DNA for the CDR3: TGTGCCAGCAGCAGACAGGGGGCGGACACCGGGGAGCTGTTTTTT. It translates to CASSRQGADTGELFF.